This TCR beta chain originates from a study of CD8+ T cells in alopecia areata. As concerns this clone: What it binds is not known. The junction does not match germline at one end; this may be a read error.

Investigators isolated RNA and reverse transcribed it into cDNA to act as the sequencing template. Here immunoSEQ multiplex PCR was the method, and the copy in TCRdb shows in-frame clones only, minus some. The table has almost 250,000 clones, about 68% seen once. General study findings and limits: Compared with normal scalp, lesional scalp had higher clonality and more expanded CD8+ clones.

The CDR3 runs 14 residues. The germline CDR1 and CDR2 sequences are LGHNA and YSLEER. The clonotype comes from a human donor with alopecia areata. The sample was CD4+ T cells sorted from blood, taken at week 0. The chain links TRBV4-3 to TRBJ2-5; D is ambiguous. The chain's CDR3 is CASSQDTRQKTQYF. CDR3 in DNA: TGCGCCAGCAGCCAAGATACACGCCAAAAGACCCAGTACTTC.